Sequencing of this TCR beta chain was carried out in a study of beta chain features in type 1 diabetes. Findings of the study overall: Shortening that was moderate but significant affected the TCRB CDR3s of Type 1 diabetes patients in all four CD4+ subsets. HLA influence on TCRB rearrangement stayed unresolved here.

cDNA synthesis used the whole RNA isolate, giving expressed TCRB sequences. Sequenced by immunoSEQ multiplex PCR; TCRdb stores in-frame clones only, minus some. The sample has about 340,000 clones, approximately 15% seen once; the top ten hold roughly 0.015%. Germline V CDR1 and CDR2: SEHNR, FQNEAQ (reference sequence). The CDR3 has 14 amino acids. Trimming shortened V by 3 bases and J by 1 base, and 9 bases separated the two germline ends. On this clone itself: Its cognate antigen is unknown.

This TCR was sampled from a woman younger than 30 with type 1 diabetes. The chain uses TRBV7-9 and TRBJ1-1, with no clear D. The sample consisted of naive CD4+ T cells from blood. The CDR3 sequence is CASSFLQSNTEAFF. DNA for the CDR3: TGTGCCAGCAGCTTTCTCCAGTCGAACACTGAAGCTTTCTTT.